A selection of T cell receptor beta chains follows, all from one sample in a study of shared T cell receptors in the human thymus. Some clones are missing from TCRdb's copy, which holds only in-frame ones; the method was immunoSEQ multiplex PCR. This table holds 630,000 or so clones, about 89% found once. These same records also appear under a second study, on human thymus T cells.

The specimen was thymocytes. Receptors originate from a boy less than two years old with a congenital heart defect. CDR3s include the opening cysteine and the closing phenylalanine or tryptophan. D genes are given only for firm matches. Clone size is not always given. Where it is, it says once, few, many or a class for expanded clones.

D | J | size | V | CDR3 | DNA
NA | TRBJ1-6 | NA | TRBV5-6 | CASSLEQGGSPLHF | TGTGCCAGCAGCTTGGAGCAGGGTGGTTCACCCCTCCACTTT
NA | TRBJ2-6 | NA | TRBV14 | CASSLHPGANVLTF | TGTGCCAGCAGCCTCCATCCCGGGGCCAACGTCCTGACTTTC
NA | TRBJ1-6 | few | TRBV6-5 | CASSYHNGNSPLHF | TGTGCCAGCAGTTACCACAACGGGAATTCACCCCTCCACTTT
TRBD2 | TRBJ2-1 | NA | TRBV4-3 | CASSRSPRAGDNEQFF | TGCGCCAGCAGCCGATCCCCTAGAGCGGGAGACAATGAGCAGTTCTTC
NA | TRBJ1-5 | NA | TRBV5-8 | CASSFYPDKRPQHF | TGTGCCAGCAGCTTTTATCCAGACAAGAGGCCCCAGCATTTT
TRBD1 | TRBJ2-7 | NA | TRBV28 | CASRHTAGTGGEQYF | TGTGCCAGCAGACATACCGCCGGGACAGGGGGCGAGCAGTACTTC
NA | TRBJ2-1 | NA | TRBV28 | CASSLPPGVGNEQFF | TGTGCCAGCAGTTTACCCCCGGGAGTGGGGAATGAGCAGTTCTTC
NA | TRBJ2-7 | once | TRBV29-1 | CSVERYDRISNEQYF | TGCAGCGTTGAACGCTACGACAGGATCTCCAACGAGCAGTACTTC
TRBD1 | TRBJ1-4 | NA | TRBV27 | CASSPDRVREKLFF | TGTGCCAGCAGTCCGGACAGGGTGAGGGAAAAACTGTTTTTT
NA | TRBJ1-6 | few | TRBV19 | CASNDDGRGPLHF | TGTGCCAGTAACGACGACGGCCGGGGACCCCTCCACTTT
NA | TRBJ2-7 | NA | TRBV19 | CASSYRGGYEQYF | TGTGCCAGTAGTTACCGCGGAGGCTACGAGCAGTACTTC
TRBD1 | TRBJ2-7 | NA | TRBV28 | CATSDRGPYEQYF | TGTGCCACCTCGGACAGGGGGCCTTACGAGCAGTACTTC
TRBD2 | TRBJ2-3 | few | TRBV7-3 | CASSPIGLAGGGTDTQYF | TGTGCCAGCAGCCCAATCGGACTAGCCGGAGGCGGCACAGATACGCAGTATTTT
TRBD1 | TRBJ1-2 | NA | TRBV5-4 | CASSSRQGARYGYTF | TGTGCCAGCAGCAGCAGACAGGGGGCTAGGTATGGCTACACCTTC
TRBD1 | TRBJ1-3 | NA | TRBV14 | CASSRRQGAGNTIYF | TGTGCCAGCAGCCGACGACAGGGCGCTGGAAACACCATATATTTT
TRBD2 | TRBJ2-7 | once | TRBV27 | CASSPSGRGGNFTSFRFYEQYF | TGTGCCAGCAGTCCATCAGGTCGGGGGGGCAATTTTACGTCATTTCGGTTCTACGAGCAGTACTTC
TRBD1 | TRBJ1-4 | NA | TRBV7-6 | CASSSLTGPNEKLFF | TGTGCCAGCAGCTCCTTGACAGGGCCTAATGAAAAACTGTTTTTT
TRBD1 | TRBJ1-1 | few | TRBV30 | CAWTPCLGQKNTEAFF | TGTGCCTGGACCCCGTGTTTGGGACAGAAAAACACTGAAGCTTTCTTT
TRBD1 | TRBJ1-2 | NA | TRBV18 | CASSPPRQGAANYGYTF | TGTGCCAGCTCACCGCCCCGACAGGGGGCCGCTAACTATGGCTACACCTTC
TRBD1 | TRBJ2-3 | NA | TRBV2 | CASHRGDTQYF | TGTGCCAGCCACAGGGGGGATACGCAGTATTTT
NA | TRBJ1-6 | NA | TRBV2 | CASTWSSYNSPLHF | TGTGCCAGCACTTGGAGCTCCTATAATTCACCCCTCCACTTT
NA | TRBJ1-6 | NA | TRBV11-2 | CASSLVSSSPLHF | TGTGCCAGCAGCTTAGTTTCCAGTTCACCCCTCCACTTT
NA | TRBJ1-4 | NA | TRBV4-3 | CASSQDPGDRPINEKLFF | TGCGCCAGCAGCCAAGATCCTGGAGACAGGCCCATCAATGAAAAACTGTTTTTT
NA | TRBJ2-5 | once | TRBV5-1 | CASSRGRDTHSQETQYF | TGCGCCAGCAGCCGTGGCAGGGACACACACTCCCAAGAGACCCAGTACTTC
NA | TRBJ2-7 | NA | TRBV30 | CAWQVDTSACYEQYF | TGTGCCTGGCAAGTAGACACGTCGGCCTGCTACGAGCAGTACTTC
TRBD2 | TRBJ2-5 | NA | TRBV5-6 | CASSLALDKRGVETQYF | TGTGCCAGCAGCTTGGCCTTAGATAAGCGGGGGGTAGAGACCCAGTACTTC
TRBD2 | TRBJ2-3 | NA | TRBV4-3 | CASSRVTSGRDTSTDTQYF | TGCGCCAGCAGCCGCGTGACTAGCGGACGAGACACGAGCACAGATACGCAGTATTTT
NA | TRBJ2-7 | NA | TRBV4-1 | CASSQDRGGGYEQYF | TGCGCCAGCAGCCAAGATAGAGGGGGTGGCTACGAGCAGTACTTC
TRBD1 | TRBJ1-1 | NA | TRBV2 | CASSDRDRPPMNTEAFF | TGTGCCAGCAGTGACCGGGACAGGCCCCCCATGAACACTGAAGCTTTCTTT
NA | TRBJ2-1 | NA | TRBV10-1 | CASSESPSRYEQFF | TGCGCCAGCAGTGAGTCCCCTAGCCGTTATGAGCAGTTCTTC
TRBD1 | TRBJ1-1 | NA | TRBV27 | CASSLQGVPEAFF | TGTGCCAGCAGTTTACAGGGGGTCCCTGAAGCTTTCTTT
TRBD2 | TRBJ2-3 | NA | TRBV27 | CASSLGGGRSTGLDTQYF | TGTGCCAGCAGTTTAGGGGGGGGGAGATCGACGGGGTTGGATACGCAGTATTTT
NA | TRBJ2-7 | NA | TRBV4-3 | CASSQLPGPGRFYEQYF | TGCGCCAGCAGCCAACTCCCTGGTCCAGGGCGATTCTACGAGCAGTACTTC
TRBD2 | TRBJ2-1 | once | TRBV5-6 | CASSRSSGRAPQFF | TGTGCCAGCAGCCGGTCTAGCGGGAGGGCCCCTCAGTTCTTC
NA | TRBJ2-7 | NA | TRBV5-1 | CASSPDRGNEQYF | TGCGCCAGCAGCCCGGACCGGGGAAACGAGCAGTACTTC
TRBD1 | TRBJ1-2 | NA | TRBV7-2 | CASSLKAGGNYGYTF | TGTGCCAGCAGCTTAAAGGCAGGGGGGAACTATGGCTACACCTTC
NA | TRBJ2-1 | NA | TRBV15 | CATSRGANKQFF | TGTGCCACCAGCAGAGGCGCTAATAAGCAGTTCTTC
TRBD2 | TRBJ2-2 | NA | TRBV7-6 | CASSASGSTGELFF | TGTGCCAGCAGCGCCAGCGGGAGTACCGGGGAGCTGTTTTTT
NA | TRBJ2-3 | NA | TRBV9 | CASSAPSRDRLGTDTQYF | TGTGCCAGCAGCGCCCCCTCGAGGGATAGGCTGGGCACAGATACGCAGTATTTT
NA | TRBJ2-7 | NA | TRBV4-1 | CASSLPGVYEQYF | TGCGCCAGCAGCCTTCCCGGGGTCTACGAGCAGTACTTC
NA | TRBJ2-1 | NA | TRBV4-3 | CASSQSLTGAYNEQFF | TGCGCCAGCAGCCAAAGTCTAACGGGAGCCTACAATGAGCAGTTCTTC
TRBD1 | TRBJ2-7 | NA | TRBV5-5 | CASSSIPGQGAFLFEQYF | TGTGCCAGCAGCTCGATTCCGGGACAGGGGGCCTTCTTATTCGAGCAGTACTTC
NA | TRBJ1-2 | NA | TRBV30 | CAWSGRTASDTSNYGYTF | TGTGCCTGGAGTGGTCGGACAGCATCAGATACCTCTAACTATGGCTACACCTTC
NA | TRBJ1-1 | NA | TRBV29-1 | CSVEVQGSNTEAFF | TGCAGCGTTGAGGTCCAGGGCTCGAACACTGAAGCTTTCTTT
NA | TRBJ1-1 | NA | TRBV19 | CASSMGHKNTEAFF | TGTGCCAGTAGTATGGGACACAAAAACACTGAAGCTTTCTTT